This T cell receptor (beta chain) was profiled in a study of blood T cell repertoires in COVID-19. Study-wide context: Samples came from the United States, Italy and Spain, spanning acute and convalescent COVID-19.

Original processing methods: Amplification with reference gene primers provided the estimates of nucleated cell counts. Assay used: immunoSEQ multiplex PCR; TCRdb lists only in-frame clones, some missing. From that table come the V and J calls and clone size; the DNA was used to work out D and trimming. The sample holds fewer than 80,000 clones, 74% seen once. The germline gives CDR1 MDHEN, CDR2 SYDVKM. V shed 6 bases, J shed 1 base, and the junction held 10 bases outside the gene matches. CDR3 length: 18 residues. This sequence joins TRBV28 and TRBJ2-6, with 9 bases fitting TRBD1. Input material: peripheral blood. This receptor was obtained from an elderly woman with acute or convalescent COVID-19. CDR3 protein: CASSKPGQGVSGANVLTF. CDR3 DNA sequence: TGTGCCAGCAGCAAACCGGGACAGGGTGTTTCTGGGGCCAACGTCCTGACTTTC. The full variable domain, rest sourced from reference TRBV28 and TRBJ2-6, is DVKVTQSSRYLVKRTGEKVFLECVQDMDHENMFWYRQDPGLGLRLIYFSYDVKMKEKGDIPEGYSVSREKKERFSLILESASTNQTSMYLCASSKPGQGVSGANVLTFGAGSRLTVL.